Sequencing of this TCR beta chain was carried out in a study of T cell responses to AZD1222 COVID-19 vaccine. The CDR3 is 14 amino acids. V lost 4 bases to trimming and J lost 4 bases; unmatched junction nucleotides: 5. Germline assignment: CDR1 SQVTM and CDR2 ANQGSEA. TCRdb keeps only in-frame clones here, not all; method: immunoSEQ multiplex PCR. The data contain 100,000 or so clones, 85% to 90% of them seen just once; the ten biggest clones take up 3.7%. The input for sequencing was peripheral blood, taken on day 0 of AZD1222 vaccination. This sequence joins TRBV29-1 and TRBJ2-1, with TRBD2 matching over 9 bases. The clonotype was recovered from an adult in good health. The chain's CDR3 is CSVVGSGGYNEQFF. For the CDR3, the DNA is TGCAGCGTTGTAGGTAGCGGGGGTTACAATGAGCAGTTCTTC.